This T cell receptor (beta chain) was sequenced during a study of blood T cell repertoires in COVID-19. The method was immunoSEQ multiplex PCR; TCRdb's version includes in-frame clones alone and lacks a portion of them. Among 120,000 to 150,000 clones listed, around 89% were seen once. V dropped 2 bases and J dropped 7; count of bases not matched to a gene: 8. In germline, CDR1 is SGHRS, CDR2 YFSETQ. The CDR3 runs 16 residues. The chain joins TRBV5-1 to TRBJ2-1; TRBD2 agrees at 11 bases. The sequenced sample was peripheral blood. The sequence came from a woman aged 60-70 years with active COVID-19. CDR3 sequence: CASSFTRTSGSNEQFF. CDR3 coding DNA: TGCGCCAGCAGCTTTACCCGCACTAGCGGGAGTAATGAGCAGTTCTTC.